This T cell receptor beta chain came from a study of shared clonotypes between healthy human individuals. Clones were read by immunoSEQ multiplex PCR, and TCRdb kept only the in-frame ones, dropping some. The sample consists of approximately 500,000 clones, 60% to 80% of them appearing once. V lost 5 bases and J 5 bases, leaving 18 bases between the germline ends. Germline lookup yields CDR1 SGHTA and CDR2 FQGTGA. The CDR3 spans 16 residues. For this clone: Its antigen is still unknown.

Study-level results: The diversity represented, both genetic and in exposure history, was limited by few donors.

This receptor was taken from a woman aged 40 to 49 in good health. Some clones in this sample may be carry-over from other donors' samples. This chain uses TRBV7-3 with TRBJ2-2, with a tentative D call TRBD1 (6 bases). Sequenced input: PBMCs. The CDR3 region is CASSPTDRSGTGELFF. In nucleotides, the CDR3 is TGTGCCAGCAGCCCCACAGACAGGTCGGGTACCGGGGAGCTGTTTTTT.